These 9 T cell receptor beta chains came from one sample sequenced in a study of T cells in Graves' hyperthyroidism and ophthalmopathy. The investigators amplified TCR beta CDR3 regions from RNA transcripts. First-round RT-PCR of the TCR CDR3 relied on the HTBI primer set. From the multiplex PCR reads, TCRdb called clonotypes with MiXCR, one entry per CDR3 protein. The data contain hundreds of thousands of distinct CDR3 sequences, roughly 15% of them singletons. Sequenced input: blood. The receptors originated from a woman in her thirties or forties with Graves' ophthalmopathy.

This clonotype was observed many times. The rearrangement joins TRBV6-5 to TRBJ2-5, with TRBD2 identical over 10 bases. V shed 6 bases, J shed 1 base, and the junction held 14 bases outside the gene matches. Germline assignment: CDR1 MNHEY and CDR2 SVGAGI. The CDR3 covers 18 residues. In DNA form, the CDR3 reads TGTGCCAGCAGCTCTACCCTGGCTAGCGGGAGTTTCCAAGAGACCCAGTACTTC. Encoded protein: CASSSTLASGSFQETQYF.

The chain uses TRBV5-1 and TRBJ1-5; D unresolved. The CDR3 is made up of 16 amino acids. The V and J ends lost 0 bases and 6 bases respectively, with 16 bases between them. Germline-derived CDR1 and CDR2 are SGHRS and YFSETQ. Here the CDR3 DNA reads TGCGCCAGCAGCTTGGCCCCCGGGTCAACTAGTCAGCCCCAGCATTTT. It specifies CASSLAPGSTSQPQHF. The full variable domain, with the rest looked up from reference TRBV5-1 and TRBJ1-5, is KAGVTQTPRYLIKTRGQQVTLSCSPISGHRSVSWYQQTPGQGLQFLFEYFSETQRNKGNFPGRFSGRQFSNSRSEMNVSTLELGDSALYLCASSLAPGSTSQPQHFGDGTRLSIL.

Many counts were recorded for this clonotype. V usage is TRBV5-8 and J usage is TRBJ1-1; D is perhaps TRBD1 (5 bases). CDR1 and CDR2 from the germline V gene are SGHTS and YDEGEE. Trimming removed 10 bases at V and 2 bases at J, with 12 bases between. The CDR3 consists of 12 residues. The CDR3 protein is CAGGTANTEAFF. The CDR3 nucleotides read TGTGCCGGCGGGACGGCTAACACTGAAGCTTTCTTT.

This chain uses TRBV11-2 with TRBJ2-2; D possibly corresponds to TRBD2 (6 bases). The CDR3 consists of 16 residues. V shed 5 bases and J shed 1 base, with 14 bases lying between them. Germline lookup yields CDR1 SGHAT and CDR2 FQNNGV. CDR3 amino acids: CASSPAGPLNTGELFF. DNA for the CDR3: TGTGCCAGCAGCCCTGCGGGACCTTTGAACACCGGGGAGCTGTTTTTT.

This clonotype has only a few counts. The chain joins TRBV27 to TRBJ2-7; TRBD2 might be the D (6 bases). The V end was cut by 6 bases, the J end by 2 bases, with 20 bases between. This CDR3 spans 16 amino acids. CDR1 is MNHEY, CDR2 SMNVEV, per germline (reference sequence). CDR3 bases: TGTGCCAGCAGCCCCACGGCCGGGACTGGGGCCTACGAGCAGTACTTC. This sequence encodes CASSPTAGTGAYEQYF.

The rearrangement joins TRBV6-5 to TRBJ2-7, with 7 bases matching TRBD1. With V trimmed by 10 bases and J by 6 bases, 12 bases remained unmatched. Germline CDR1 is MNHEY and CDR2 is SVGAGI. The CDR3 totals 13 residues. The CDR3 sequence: CATQATEGAEQYF. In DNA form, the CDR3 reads TGTGCCACGCAAGCTACCGAGGGGGCCGAGCAGTACTTC.

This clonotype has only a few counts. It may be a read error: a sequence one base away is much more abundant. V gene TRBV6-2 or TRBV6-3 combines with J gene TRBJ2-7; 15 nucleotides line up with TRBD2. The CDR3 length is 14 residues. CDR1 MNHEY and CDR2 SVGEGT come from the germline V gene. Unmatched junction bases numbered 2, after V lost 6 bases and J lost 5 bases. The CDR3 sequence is CASRGLAGGDEQYF. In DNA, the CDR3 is TGTGCCAGCAGAGGACTAGCGGGAGGGGACGAGCAGTACTTC.

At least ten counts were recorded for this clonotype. For the CDR3, the DNA is TGTGCCAGTAGTACCCAGGACGGCTATGGCTACACCTTC. Translated: CASSTQDGYGYTF. This chain joins TRBV19 and TRBJ1-2; D not certain. The V end lost 4 bases, the J end lost 4 bases, and 10 bases lay between the germline ends. This CDR3 contains 13 residues. The germline CDR1 and CDR2 sequences are LNHDA and SQIVND (reference sequence).

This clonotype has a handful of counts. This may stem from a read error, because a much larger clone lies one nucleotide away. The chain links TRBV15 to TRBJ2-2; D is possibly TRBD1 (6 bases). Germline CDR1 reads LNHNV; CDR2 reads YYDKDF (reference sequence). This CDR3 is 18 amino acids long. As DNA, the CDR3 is TGTGCCACCAGCAGAGATCGGGGCCACCGGGACACCACCGGGGAGCTGCTTTTT. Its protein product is CATSRDRGHRDTTGELLF.